The next 8 T cell receptor beta chains were all read from a single sample in a study of CD4 T cells in relation to SARS-CoV-2 and coronaviruses. These receptors are not linked to any known antigen. The protocol was immunoSEQ multiplex PCR, while the TCRdb copy is restricted to in-frame clones and leaves out a portion. In the table there are some 32,000 clones, over 60% of which are singletons. The material sequenced was memory CD4+ T cells from PBMCs, cultured in vitro. Source of these receptors: an adult with COVID-19.

This chain uses TRBV29-1 with TRBJ2-1, with no clear D. The CDR3 has 13 residues. Germline values: CDR1 SQVTM, CDR2 ANQGSEA. Trimming cost V 7 bases and J 6 bases, with 16 bases left between them. CDR3 DNA sequence: TGCAGCGCTGTACCCTCCCCCGGCAATGAGCAGTTCTTC. Its translation: CSAVPSPGNEQFF.

The chain links TRBV11-2 to TRBJ1-5; maybe TRBD1 (5 bases). Germline CDR1 is SGHAT and CDR2 is FQNNGV. The CDR3 runs to 13 residues. With 6 bases removed from V and 5 bases from J, the gap between germline ends came to 11 bases. The CDR3 region has the DNA TGTGCCAGCAGTCAGACAGAATATCAGCCCCAGCATTTT. This sequence encodes CASSQTEYQPQHF.

The J gene is TRBJ1-1, the V gene TRBV7-9; 8 positions match TRBD1. With 8 bases clipped from V and 5 bases from J, the junction kept 4 bases outside the gene matches. The CDR3 totals 12 residues. Germline V gene lookup returns CDR1 SEHNR and CDR2 FQNEAQ (reference sequence). The CDR3 coding sequence is TGTGCCAGCGGACAGGGAGGAACTGAAGCTTTCTTT. Translation gives CASGQGGTEAFF.

The chain uses TRBV5-1 and TRBJ1-3, with 7 bases that match TRBD1. Germline CDR1 reads SGHRS; CDR2 reads YFSETQ. CDR3 length: 14 amino acids. The J segment lost 5 bases and the V segment lost 4 bases, leaving 6 bases of the junction unmatched. The CDR3, as DNA: TGCGCCAGCAGCCCGGGACAGAGCAGAAACACCATATATTTT. It translates to CASSPGQSRNTIYF.

This chain connects TRBV5-1 to TRBJ1-2; weak D call: TRBD1 (6 bases). The CDR3 contains 15 residues. The germline gives CDR1 SGHRS, CDR2 YFSETQ. Trimming took 1 base from V and 2 from J, leaving 12 bases between them. CDR3 DNA: TGCGCCAGCAGCTTGTTAACAGGGACGAACTATGGCTACACCTTC. Amino acids: CASSLLTGTNYGYTF. Full variable domain (outside the CDR3, taken from reference TRBV5-1 and TRBJ1-2): KAGVTQTPRYLIKTRGQQVTLSCSPISGHRSVSWYQQTPGQGLQFLFEYFSETQRNKGNFPGRFSGRQFSNSRSEMNVSTLELGDSALYLCASSLLTGTNYGYTFGSGTRLTVV.

Turning to this clone: Because the CDR3's place on the DNA is in doubt, the DNA is left out and the CDR3 is given as listed by TCRdb. The chain is built from TRBV7-8 and TRBJ2-3; the table's D call, TRBD2, was not checked against the DNA. Germline V gene sequence: CDR1 SGHVS, CDR2 FQNEAQ. The CDR3 has 15 amino acids, counting both end residues. The CDR3 is CASSPEVGPGTSRYF.

This chain's CDR3 is CASSLVGLANEKLFF. The CDR3 DNA reads as TGCGCCAGCAGCTTGGTGGGGCTCGCTAATGAAAAACTGTTTTTT. This rearrangement joins TRBV5-1 to TRBJ1-4; a weak D match, TRBD1 (5 bases). Trimming stripped 0 bases from V and 3 bases from J, with 9 bases between. Germline CDR1 reads SGHRS; CDR2 reads YFSETQ. This CDR3 has 15 amino acids.

This clone was counted a single time. The V gene is TRBV9, the J gene TRBJ1-1; a weak D match, TRBD1 (6 bases). The V end lost 0 bases, the J end lost 3 bases, and 9 bases lay between the germline ends. Germline CDR1 is SGDLS and CDR2 is YYNGEE. The CDR3 runs 14 residues. Written as DNA, the CDR3 is TGTGCCAGCAGCGTAGGGCCAGGGGACACTGAAGCTTTCTTT. The encoded protein is CASSVGPGDTEAFF.